Listed below are T cell receptor beta chains from one sample, sequenced in a study of cytomegalovirus exposure and HLA in healthy donors. Repertoires were generated with immunoSEQ multiplex PCR, while TCRdb's copy carries only in-frame clones and drops some. The table records over 100,000 clones, roughly 80% of them present only once. Input material: PBMCs. Receptor source: a man aged 25-45 years in good health and CMV-seronegative. Both conserved end residues are part of each CDR3.

CDR3aa: CASSLVDVGGGFQETQYF
v_gene: TRBV5-5
len: 18

CDR3aa: CASSFTGRASEQYF
v_gene: TRBV11-3
len: 14

CDR3aa: CASSYLEGTEAFF
v_gene: TRBV6-5
len: 13

CDR3aa: CASSLDRGAGQPQHF
v_gene: TRBV11-2
len: 15

CDR3aa: CASSLGWENSGGRETQYF
v_gene: TRBV28
len: 18

CDR3aa: CASSLLAGTGELFF
v_gene: TRBV5-5
len: 14

CDR3aa: CASSPIAGGGETQYF
v_gene: TRBV5-1
len: 15

CDR3aa: CASSIRTGQGGNEQFF
v_gene: TRBV7-8
len: 16

CDR3aa: CASRAAGLNTGELFF
v_gene: TRBV28
len: 15

CDR3aa: CASSPYGTGGYEQYF
v_gene: TRBV28
len: 15

CDR3aa: CATREAGLSSYEQYF
v_gene: TRBV19
len: 15

CDR3aa: CASTPLLEGADGYTF
v_gene: TRBV2
len: 15

CDR3aa: CASKTDRLLGEQYF
v_gene: TRBV2
len: 14

CDR3aa: CAWSQYRVSPEAFF
v_gene: TRBV30
len: 14

CDR3aa: CASSQDKGQGYEKLFF
v_gene: TRBV4-3
len: 16

CDR3aa: CASSQEEGAFYEQYF
v_gene: TRBV4-1
len: 15

CDR3aa: CASSMDSTGELFF
v_gene: TRBV6-1
len: 13

CDR3aa: CASSYSGGEKLFF
v_gene: TRBV6-5
len: 13

CDR3aa: CASSLSPSLAGSSYNEQFF
v_gene: TRBV5-1
len: 19

CDR3aa: CASSNLRGRYEQYF
v_gene: TRBV19
len: 14

CDR3aa: CASSWPGQGYEQYF
v_gene: TRBV7-2
len: 14

CDR3aa: CATTPEDRGREKLFF
v_gene: TRBV15
len: 15

CDR3aa: CASSRGLSMNTEAFF
v_gene: TRBV27
len: 15

CDR3aa: CSASFGEAQYF
v_gene: TRBV20-1
len: 11

CDR3aa: CASSYHGQGDYEQYF
v_gene: TRBV6-5
len: 15

CDR3aa: CASSLNRGYNEQFF
v_gene: TRBV4-3
len: 14

CDR3aa: CASSSLPGLAGASTDTQYF
v_gene: TRBV28
len: 19

CDR3aa: CASSTGGTHTDTQYF
v_gene: TRBV6-5
len: 15

CDR3aa: CAWSVDSSYEQYF
v_gene: TRBV30
len: 13